The 14 T cell receptor beta chains presented below share a single source sample, sequenced in a study of OX40 agonist ivuxolimab in advanced cancers. Some clones are missing from TCRdb's copy, which holds only in-frame ones; the method was immunoSEQ multiplex PCR. This table holds over 85,000 clones, 70% to 90% found once. The sequenced sample was CD4+ or CD8+ T cells sorted from blood, obtained in a trial of the OX40 agonist ivuxolimab. All receptors come from an adult with an advanced solid tumor such as melanoma, head and neck, liver or kidney cancer.

The chain links TRBV27 to TRBJ1-1, with D possibly TRBD1 on 6 matching bases. Per germline, CDR1 MNHEY and CDR2 SMNVEV (reference sequence). The V and J ends lost 1 base and 0 bases respectively, with 6 bases between them. The CDR3 is 14 residues long. CDR3 sequence reads: CASSLYRVNTEAFF. CDR3 coding DNA: TGTGCCAGCAGTTTATACAGGGTGAACACTGAAGCTTTCTTT.

The chain joins TRBV7-3 to TRBJ2-1; maybe TRBD1 (5 bases). In germline, CDR1 is SGHTA, CDR2 FQGTGA. V gave up 6 bases and J gave up 7 bases, with 13 bases separating them. The CDR3 consists of 13 residues. CDR3 sequence (DNA): TGTGCCAGCAGGTCGACAGCCGCAAATGAGCAGTTCTTC. As protein: CASRSTAANEQFF.

The chain uses TRBV27 and TRBJ2-2, with TRBD1 identical over 8 bases. Trimming removed 6 bases from V and 1 base from J; junction bases left unmatched: 4. Germline CDR1 and CDR2: MNHEY and SMNVEV (reference sequence). This CDR3 comprises 15 residues. CDR3 in DNA: TGTGCCAGCAGCTCTGGACAGGGGAACACCGGGGAGCTGTTTTTT. The encoded protein is CASSSGQGNTGELFF.

This clone came up once. The J gene is TRBJ1-3, the V gene TRBV9, with D hard to call. The ends were cut back, 4 bases at V and 0 bases at J, with 11 bases in the middle. Per the germline V gene, CDR1 is SGDLS and CDR2 is YYNGEE. The CDR3 contains 15 residues. CDR3 in amino acids: CASSPLVASGNTIYF. CDR3 DNA: TGTGCCAGCAGCCCCCTAGTCGCCTCTGGAAACACCATATATTTT.

This clone showed up just once. CDR3 in amino acids: CASSIPTGTNSYGYTF. The CDR3 bases are TGTGCCAGTAGTATTCCAACAGGGACCAATAGCTATGGCTACACCTTC. The rearrangement links TRBV19 to TRBJ1-2; D perhaps matches TRBD1 (6 bases). Deletions cut 3 bases from V and 4 bases from J, with 18 bases between. CDR1 and CDR2 from the germline V gene are LNHDA and SQIVND (reference sequence). This CDR3 is built from 16 residues. Variable domain in full (rest from reference TRBV19 and TRBJ1-2): DGGITQSPKYLFRKEGQNVTLSCEQNLNHDAMYWYRQDPGQGLRLIYYSQIVNDFQKGDIAEGYSVSREKKESFPLTVTSAQKNPTAFYLCASSIPTGTNSYGYTFGSGTRLTVV.

This clone was counted once. The chain employs TRBV6-1 and TRBJ2-5, with 8 bases identical to TRBD2. The trim removed 2 bases at V and 2 bases at J, leaving 4 bases unmatched. The CDR3 contains 15 residues. From germline, CDR1 is MNHNS and CDR2 SASEGT. The CDR3 loop is CASSELTSGQETQYF. The CDR3 bases are TGTGCCAGCAGTGAACTCACTAGCGGTCAAGAGACCCAGTACTTC.

V and J are TRBV6-5 and TRBJ1-6; D uncertain. CDR1 is MNHEY and CDR2 is SVGAGI in the germline V gene. The CDR3 loop spans 15 amino acids. V dropped 8 bases and J dropped 7 bases, with 18 bases sitting between them. The CDR3 loop is CASRLALVWNSPLHF. CDR3 nucleotide sequence: TGTGCCAGCCGTTTAGCGTTGGTTTGGAATTCACCCCTCCACTTT.

This clone was recorded only once. The chain carries TRBV11-2 and TRBJ1-2, with D unclear. The CDR3 is made up of 14 amino acids. Trimming left V 4 bases short and J 7 bases short, with 16 bases between. The germline gives CDR1 SGHAT, CDR2 FQNNGV. This CDR3 is CASSSTTDRRGYTF. CDR3 bases: TGTGCCAGCAGCTCTACCACAGACCGACGTGGCTACACCTTC. Looking up the rest from reference TRBV11-2 and TRBJ1-2 gives the full variable domain: EAGVAQSPRYKIIEKRQSVAFWCNPISGHATLYWYQQILGQGPKLLIQFQNNGVVDDSQLPKDRFSAERLKGVDSTLKIQPAKLEDSAVYLCASSSTTDRRGYTFGSGTRLTVV.

This rearrangement joins TRBV5-4 to TRBJ1-2; 8 positions agree with TRBD1. Germline values: CDR1 SGHNT, CDR2 YYREEE (reference sequence). The CDR3 totals 14 residues. V shed 4 bases and J 2 bases; nucleotides not matched to a gene: 4. CDR3 sequence (DNA): TGTGCCAGCAGCCGGGGACAGGAGAACTATGGCTACACCTTC. Encoded protein: CASSRGQENYGYTF.

The V gene is TRBV19, the J gene TRBJ1-5; D ambiguous. Germline CDR1 is LNHDA and CDR2 is SQIVND (reference sequence). V was clipped by 6 bases and J by 5 bases, with 17 bases between them. The length of the CDR3 is 15 residues. The DNA of the CDR3 is TGTGCCAGTAGCGCTGGACCCCAGGTATATCAGCCCCAGCATTTT. As protein: CASSAGPQVYQPQHF.

About this clone itself: The junction departs from the called germline gene at one end, perhaps through a read error. This sample also contains other DNA sequences that code for the same CDR3. This sequence joins TRBV6-5 and TRBJ2-7; no reliable D call. CDR1 is MNHEY and CDR2 is SVGAGI in the germline V gene. This CDR3 region has 15 residues. The CDR3 sequence: CASSYSSILAYEQYF. The DNA for the CDR3 is TGTGCCAGTAGTTACTCGAGCATTCTCGCCTACGAGCAGTACTTC.

This clone was detected once. The chain combines TRBV27 with TRBJ2-2; D call uncertain. The CDR3 is made up of 15 amino acids. CDR1 is MNHEY and CDR2 is SMNVEV in the germline V gene (reference sequence). V shed 5 bases and J shed 0 bases, with 10 bases lying between them. CDR3 DNA sequence: TGTGCCAGCAGTCCCCGCAGGCCGAACACCGGGGAGCTGTTTTTT. Translating gives CASSPRRPNTGELFF.

This clone is a singleton in its sample. J is TRBJ1-1 and V is TRBV29-1; TRBD1 matches at 11 bases. The junction had 4 bases not matched to a gene; V was cut back by 6 bases and J by 1 base. Looked up from germline, CDR1 is SQVTM and CDR2 is ANQGSEA. There are 14 residues in the CDR3. The CDR3 spells CSVLGTGGNTEAFF. As DNA, the CDR3 is TGCAGCGTCCTCGGGACAGGGGGGAACACTGAAGCTTTCTTT.

This chain uses TRBV19 with TRBJ2-4; either TRBD1 or TRBD2 may fit D (5 bases each). The CDR3 contains 16 residues. Between the trimmed V and J ends, which lost 6 bases and 4 bases, there was a span of 19 bases. Per germline, CDR1 LNHDA and CDR2 SQIVND (reference sequence). The CDR3 is CASSTLNSGRKNIQYF. CDR3 in DNA: TGTGCCAGTAGCACCCTCAACTCGGGACGGAAAAACATTCAGTACTTC.